This T cell receptor beta chain appears in the sequencing data of a study of STAT5B mutations in CD4+ large granular lymphocyte leukemia. Study-level points and caveats: About 24% of private leukemic clonotypes occurred rarely in other patients' non-leukemic repertoires.

A note on this clone: The antigen is not known.

V lost 1 base to trimming and J lost 3 bases; unmatched junction nucleotides: 2. CDR1 SGHTA and CDR2 FQGNSA come from the germline V gene. This CDR3 is 16 amino acids long. The data were produced by immunoSEQ multiplex PCR, yet TCRdb's version contains in-frame clones alone and is incomplete. The sample contains under 40,000 clones, 76% of which appear only once. Source material: CD4+ T cells from blood buffy coats. The chain couples TRBV7-2 to TRBJ2-1, with TRBD2 matching over 11 bases. The TCR originated in a human donor in good health. The CDR3 DNA is TGTGCCAGCAGCTTAGTCGGGACTAGCGGCTACAATGAGCAGTTCTTC. It encodes CASSLVGTSGYNEQFF.